Below, 27 T cell receptor beta chains from the same sample are listed, as sequenced in a study of blood T cell repertoires in COVID-19. Repertoires were generated with immunoSEQ multiplex PCR, while TCRdb's copy carries only in-frame clones and drops some. Among approximately 100,000 clones listed, over 75% were seen once. Sequencing input: peripheral blood. All receptors come from a woman aged 55-75 years with acute or convalescent COVID-19.

J is TRBJ1-1 and V is TRBV6-1, with D tentatively TRBD1 (5 bases). V lost 2 bases, J lost 4 bases, and 11 bases lay in between. Per germline, CDR1 MNHNS and CDR2 SASEGT. The CDR3 has 14 amino acids. CDR3 sequence: CASSESGGGTEAFF. The CDR3 bases are TGTGCCAGCAGTGAATCCGGGGGGGGCACTGAAGCTTTCTTT.

The CDR3 DNA reads as TGCGCCAGCAGTCAGCCAGTCAGGCCTATGAGAAGCTATGGCTACACCTTC. Amino acids: CASSQPVRPMRSYGYTF. The chain is built from TRBV4-1 and TRBJ1-2; no firm D call. Germline lookup yields CDR1 MGHRA and CDR2 YSYEKL. The CDR3 is made up of 17 amino acids. With 6 bases removed from V and 4 bases from J, the gap between germline ends came to 24 bases.

This clone was detected a few times. V usage is TRBV24-1 and J usage is TRBJ2-3; D not resolved. The CDR3 extends over 16 amino acids. Germline V gene data show CDR1 as KGHDR and CDR2 as SFDVKD. V was pared by 9 bases and J by 6 bases, with 24 bases between. CDR3 region: CATGESDSRVPDTQYF. The CDR3 region has the DNA TGTGCCACCGGCGAGAGTGACTCCCGCGTCCCGGATACGCAGTATTTT.

The chain joins TRBV14 to TRBJ1-5; 7 bases align to TRBD1. CDR1 is SGHDN, CDR2 FVKESK, per germline. The CDR3 has 14 residues. The J segment lost 0 bases and the V segment lost 8 bases, leaving 4 bases of the junction unmatched. The CDR3 bases are TGTGCCAGCCACGACAGGGCTAGCAATCAGCCCCAGCATTTT. This translates into CASHDRASNQPQHF. Complete variable domain (other parts from reference TRBV14 and TRBJ1-5): EAGVTQFPSHSVIEKGQTVTLRCDPISGHDNLYWYRRVMGKEIKFLLHFVKESKQDESGMPNNRFLAERTGGTYSTLKVQPAELEDSGVYFCASHDRASNQPQHFGDGTRLSIL.

The chain recombines TRBV6-5 with TRBJ2-2, with D unclear. CDR1 is MNHEY, CDR2 SVGAGI, per germline. This CDR3 is 15 amino acids long. V was shortened by 2 bases and J by 5 bases, with 12 bases between the two germline ends. CDR3: CASSYASITTGELFF. CDR3 DNA sequence: TGTGCCAGCAGTTACGCTTCAATTACTACCGGGGAGCTGTTTTTT.

This chain links TRBV20-1 with TRBJ1-1, with unresolved D. Trimming shortened V by 5 bases and J by 2 bases, and 6 bases separated the two germline ends. CDR3 length: 11 residues. Germline V gene lookup returns CDR1 DFQATT and CDR2 SNEGSKA (reference sequence). The CDR3 sequence is CSAPINTEAFF. The CDR3 region has the DNA TGCAGTGCTCCAATTAACACTGAAGCTTTCTTT.

The chain links TRBV19 to TRBJ1-1; D call uncertain. Trimming took off 3 bases at V and 3 bases at J, with 5 bases between the two ends. The germline gives CDR1 LNHDA, CDR2 SQIVND (reference sequence). The length of the CDR3 is 12 residues. CDR3 nucleotides: TGTGCCAGTAGTATTCGGTACACTGAAGCTTTCTTT. Amino acid sequence: CASSIRYTEAFF. Filled out from reference TRBV19 and TRBJ1-1, the complete variable domain reads DGGITQSPKYLFRKEGQNVTLSCEQNLNHDAMYWYRQDPGQGLRLIYYSQIVNDFQKGDIAEGYSVSREKKESFPLTVTSAQKNPTAFYLCASSIRYTEAFFGQGTRLTVV.

This sequence joins TRBV24-1 and TRBJ2-1, with 13 bases that match TRBD2. Germline V gives CDR1 KGHDR, CDR2 SFDVKD. The V and J ends lost 3 bases and 8 bases, in that order; junction bases with no gene match: 6. This CDR3 region has 16 residues. CDR3 sequence reads: CATSDPGTSGNYEQFF. The DNA for the CDR3 is TGTGCCACCAGTGATCCCGGGACTAGCGGGAACTATGAGCAGTTCTTC.

This sequence joins TRBV6-5 and TRBJ2-1, with D tentatively TRBD2 (6 bases). Trimming took off 10 bases at V and 8 bases at J, with 21 bases between the two ends. CDR1 MNHEY and CDR2 SVGAGI come from the germline V gene. This CDR3 has 14 residues. This chain's CDR3 is CATRRRDFYDEQFF. DNA of the CDR3: TGTGCCACGAGACGAAGGGACTTTTATGATGAGCAGTTCTTC.

This sequence joins TRBV12-3 or TRBV12-4 and TRBJ1-1, with D possibly TRBD1 on 5 matching bases. The CDR3 is 12 amino acids. V lost 6 bases and J lost 4, with 9 bases in between. The CDR3, as DNA: TGTGCCAGCAGCCAAACAGGCACTGAAGCTTTCTTT. Its translation is CASSQTGTEAFF.

The chain is built from TRBV7-3 and TRBJ2-6; TRBD1 matches 7 bases. The germline V gene encodes CDR1 SGHTA and CDR2 FQGTGA. There are 16 residues in the CDR3. Trimming cost V 3 bases and J 2 bases; bases outside gene matches: 4. CDR3 bases: TGTGCCAGCAGCTTCCCGACAGGGCCTGGGGCCAACGTCCTGACTTTC. Translating gives CASSFPTGPGANVLTF. Together with reference TRBV7-3 and TRBJ2-6, the CDR3 gives the full variable domain: GAGVSQTPSNKVTEKGKYVELRCDPISGHTALYWYRQSLGQGPEFLIYFQGTGAADDSGLPNDRFFAVRPEGSVSTLKIQRTERGDSAVYLCASSFPTGPGANVLTFGAGSRLTVL.

This chain connects TRBV6-5 to TRBJ2-7; D may be TRBD1 (6 bases). Germline CDR1 and CDR2: MNHEY and SVGAGI. The V end was cut by 7 bases, the J end by 2 bases, with 12 bases between. The CDR3 spans 13 residues. In DNA form, the CDR3 reads TGTGCCAGCAAAGGGGGTGGGACCTACGAGCAGTACGTC. Protein product: CASKGGGTYEQYV.

The chain uses TRBV18 and TRBJ1-6; no definite D call. The germline V and J ends were trimmed by 6 bases and 8 bases, with 14 bases remaining between them. This CDR3 region has 14 residues. Germline V gene sequence: CDR1 KGHSH, CDR2 LQKENI. CDR3 loop: CASSLTASDSPLHF. The CDR3 DNA is TGTGCCAGCTCCCTAACTGCGAGTGATTCACCCCTCCACTTT. The variable domain in full, with the rest retrieved from reference TRBV18 and TRBJ1-6, is NAGVMQNPRHLVRRRGQEARLRCSPMKGHSHVYWYRQLPEEGLKFMVYLQKENIIDESGMPKERFSAEFPKEGPSILRIQQVVRGDSAAYFCASSLTASDSPLHFGNGTRLTVT.

The V and J genes are TRBV20-1 and TRBJ2-3; no firm D call. The V end was cut by 3 bases, the J end by 6 bases, with 7 bases between. The CDR3 contains 11 residues. CDR1 is DFQATT, CDR2 SNEGSKA, per germline (reference sequence). This chain's CDR3 is CSARLADTQYF. CDR3 DNA sequence: TGCAGTGCTAGGCTCGCGGATACGCAGTATTTT.

This clone was found once. This sequence joins TRBV19 and TRBJ1-2, with TRBD1 matching 10 bases. Germline values: CDR1 LNHDA, CDR2 SQIVND (reference sequence). V was clipped by 8 bases and J by 4 bases; unmatched bases: 7. The CDR3 runs 14 residues. CDR3 amino acids: CASYDRGQGYGYTF. Written as DNA, the CDR3 is TGTGCCAGTTACGACAGGGGGCAAGGCTATGGCTACACCTTC.

The count of this clone is one. This chain connects TRBV24-1 to TRBJ2-1, with 10 bases lining up with TRBD2. The J segment lost 8 bases and the V segment lost 4 bases, leaving 4 bases of the junction unmatched. The CDR3 sequence is 14 residues long. Per the germline V gene, CDR1 is KGHDR and CDR2 is SFDVKD. The CDR3 DNA reads TGTGCCACCAGTGAAAGCGGGGGGGTCGATGAGCAGTTCTTC. Translating it yields CATSESGGVDEQFF.

V and J are TRBV27 and TRBJ1-1, with 7 bases aligning to TRBD1. Trimming removed 6 bases from V and 4 bases from J; junction bases left unmatched: 8. This CDR3 region has 14 residues. The germline V gene encodes CDR1 MNHEY and CDR2 SMNVEV (reference sequence). The CDR3 coding sequence is TGTGCCAGCAGCCCACAGGGGTTTGGCACTGAAGCTTTCTTT. Amino acids: CASSPQGFGTEAFF.

The chain combines TRBV5-1 with TRBJ1-4; 7 bases agree with TRBD1. V shed 3 bases, J shed 8 bases, and the junction held 7 bases outside the gene matches. The CDR3 length is 14 residues. The germline V gene has CDR1 SGHRS and CDR2 YFSETQ. The CDR3 DNA reads TGCGCCAGCAGCTACGGACAGGTTGGAGAAAAACTGTTTTTT. Translation: CASSYGQVGEKLFF.

The chain's CDR3 is CASTFQAGGTEAFF. DNA of the CDR3: TGTGCCAGTACCTTTCAGGCAGGGGGCACTGAAGCTTTCTTT. The chain recombines TRBV19 with TRBJ1-1; 7 nucleotides match TRBD1. The length of the CDR3 is 14 residues. V shed 7 bases, J shed 4 bases, and the junction held 9 bases outside the gene matches. Germline V CDR1 and CDR2: LNHDA, SQIVND (reference sequence).

The chain combines TRBV6-5 with TRBJ2-3; no definite D call. CDR1 MNHEY and CDR2 SVGAGI come from the germline V gene. The CDR3 totals 12 residues. The V end was cut by 7 bases, the J end by 6 bases, with 11 bases between. CDR3 loop: CASMLARDTQYF. The CDR3 bases are TGTGCCAGCATGCTGGCCCGCGATACGCAGTATTTT.

This chain uses TRBV12-3 or TRBV12-4 with TRBJ1-1; possible D gene TRBD1, 5 bases. The CDR3 runs 13 residues. The V and J ends lost 8 bases and 5 bases respectively, with 15 bases between them. CDR3 loop: CASYGGRRTEAFF. The CDR3, as DNA: TGTGCCAGCTACGGGGGGAGAAGGACTGAAGCTTTCTTT.

The chain recombines TRBV27 with TRBJ1-2, with TRBD1 matching 8 bases. CDR3 length equals 16 residues. After removal of 4 bases from V and 0 bases from J, the junction contained 7 bases not matched to a gene. Per the germline V gene, CDR1 is MNHEY and CDR2 is SMNVEV (reference sequence). CDR3 region: CASSSRDRPANYGYTF. CDR3 DNA sequence: TGTGCCAGCAGTTCCCGGGACAGGCCGGCTAACTATGGCTACACCTTC.

The chain carries TRBV6-5 and TRBJ1-1, with D perhaps matching TRBD1 (6 bases). This CDR3 spans 15 amino acids. The V end was cut by 5 bases, the J end by 1 base, with 14 bases between. Per germline, CDR1 MNHEY and CDR2 SVGAGI. CDR3 sequence reads: CASSLRDTRNTEAFF. The CDR3 nucleotides are TGTGCCAGCAGTCTCCGGGACACCCGGAACACTGAAGCTTTCTTT.

V and J are TRBV9 and TRBJ1-3; maybe TRBD1 (6 bases). The CDR3 spans 14 residues. Trimming took off 3 bases at V and 4 bases at J, with 11 bases between the two ends. Germline values: CDR1 SGDLS, CDR2 YYNGEE. The CDR3 region has the DNA TGTGCCAGCAGCGAGACAGGTTCGGGAAACACCATATATTTT. The encoded protein is CASSETGSGNTIYF. Full variable domain (missing parts from reference TRBV9 and TRBJ1-3): DSGVTQTPKHLITATGQRVTLRCSPRSGDLSVYWYQQSLDQGLQFLIQYYNGEERAKGNILERFSAQQFPDLHSELNLSSLELGDSALYFCASSETGSGNTIYFGEGSWLTVV.

This chain links TRBV19 with TRBJ2-5, with a weak D call TRBD2 (6 bases). In germline, CDR1 is LNHDA, CDR2 SQIVND (reference sequence). This CDR3 is 16 amino acids long. The V and J ends lost 6 bases and 4 bases respectively, with 21 bases between them. The CDR3 reads CASSPTPRPGGETQYF. CDR3 sequence (DNA): TGTGCCAGTAGCCCGACCCCGAGGCCCGGGGGAGAGACCCAGTACTTC.

The V and J genes are TRBV2 and TRBJ1-1; 8 bases map to TRBD1. From germline, CDR1 is SNHLY and CDR2 FYNNEI. This CDR3 is 15 amino acids long. The ends lost 1 base at V and 7 bases at J; junction bases unmatched: 8. The CDR3 nucleotides read TGTGCCAGCAGTGAAGTACTCCGGGACAGGAGTGAAGCTTTCTTT. Translating it yields CASSEVLRDRSEAFF.

The V and J genes are TRBV15 and TRBJ2-5, with D possibly matching TRBD1 (7 bases). The V end was cut by 1 base, the J end by 5 bases, with 11 bases between. Germline V gene lookup returns CDR1 LNHNV and CDR2 YYDKDF (reference sequence). The CDR3 has 14 amino acids. The CDR3 coding sequence is TGTGCCACCAGCAGAGGGTCAGGGGGGGAGACCCAGTACTTC. Protein sequence: CATSRGSGGETQYF. Full variable domain (remainder filled in from reference TRBV15 and TRBJ2-5): DAMVIQNPRYQVTQFGKPVTLSCSQTLNHNVMYWYQQKSSQAPKLLFHYYDKDFNNEADTPDNFQSRRPNTSFCFLDIRSPGLGDTAMYLCATSRGSGGETQYFGPGTRLLVL.